Below are 17 T cell receptor beta chains sequenced from a single sample in a study of blood T cell repertoires in COVID-19. Produced via immunoSEQ multiplex PCR; TCRdb's table is partial and in-frame only. The table has about 270,000 clones, roughly 85% seen once. Sequencing input: peripheral blood. All receptors derive from a woman in her seventies with acute or convalescent COVID-19.

V is TRBV29-1 and J is TRBJ2-7; 7 positions match TRBD1. The CDR3 is 12 amino acids. After removal of 6 bases from V and 3 bases from J, the junction contained 5 bases not matched to a gene. The V gene's germline CDR1 is SQVTM and CDR2 ANQGSEA. CDR3 sequence reads: CSVMTGYYEQYF. The CDR3 nucleotides are TGCAGCGTGATGACAGGGTACTACGAGCAGTACTTC.

The chain joins TRBV6-1 to TRBJ1-2, with TRBD1 as a possible D gene (6 bases). The CDR3 consists of 14 residues. Germline CDR1 reads MNHNS; CDR2 reads SASEGT. V lost 2 bases and J 4 bases, leaving 11 bases between the germline ends. CDR3 in amino acids: CASSEIRQAYGYTF. For the CDR3, the DNA is TGTGCCAGCAGTGAAATTCGACAGGCCTATGGCTACACCTTC.

This chain links TRBV3-1 (or the pseudogene TRBV3-2) with TRBJ1-6, with D tentatively TRBD1 (5 bases). This CDR3 has 14 residues. V lost 5 bases to trimming and J lost 9 bases, with 14 bases between them. Germline values: CDR1 LGHDT, CDR2 YNNKEL (reference sequence). The CDR3 reads CASSSVGLGSPLHF. The CDR3 nucleotides are TGTGCCAGCAGCTCAGTGGGGCTCGGTTCACCCCTCCACTTT.

V usage is TRBV6-6 and J usage is TRBJ1-5; TRBD1 aligns across 7 bases. Per germline, CDR1 MNHNY and CDR2 SVGAGI (reference sequence). V dropped 6 bases and J dropped 5; count of bases not matched to a gene: 7. This CDR3 has 14 residues. The CDR3 is CASRPLTGDQPQHF. The CDR3 DNA reads as TGTGCCAGCAGACCGCTTACAGGGGATCAGCCCCAGCATTTT.

The gene calls are TRBV5-1 and TRBJ2-7; 8 bases map to TRBD1. This CDR3 contains 14 residues. The germline CDR1 and CDR2 sequences are SGHRS and YFSETQ. V lost 4 bases, J lost 3 bases, and 6 bases stayed unmatched. CDR3 loop: CASSVTGGLYEQYF. The DNA of the CDR3 is TGCGCCAGCAGCGTCACAGGGGGTCTCTACGAGCAGTACTTC.

This chain links TRBV3-1 (or the pseudogene TRBV3-2) with TRBJ2-7, with D maybe TRBD1 (6 bases). The CDR3 has 15 residues. Germline V lookup: CDR1 LGHDT, CDR2 YNNKEL (reference sequence). Trimming stripped 1 base from V and 3 bases from J, with 13 bases between. The CDR3 DNA sequence: TGTGCCAGCAGCCAAGGCAGGGGAAACTTCTACGAGCAGTACTTC. It is translated as CASSQGRGNFYEQYF.

V is TRBV6-6 and J is TRBJ1-4, with TRBD1 matching 8 bases. This CDR3 comprises 14 residues. Germline CDR1 is MNHNY and CDR2 is SVGAGI (reference sequence). The trim removed 3 bases at V and 6 bases at J, leaving 3 bases unmatched. The CDR3 here is CASSYRQGYEKLFF. The DNA for the CDR3 is TGTGCCAGCAGTTATAGACAGGGGTATGAAAAACTGTTTTTT.

The chain is built from TRBV2 and TRBJ2-7; D remains unclear. Per the germline V gene, CDR1 is SNHLY and CDR2 is FYNNEI. V gave up 6 bases and J gave up 3 bases, with 6 bases separating them. CDR3 length: 11 amino acids. The CDR3 DNA reads as TGTGCCAGCAGCGGTAACTACGAGCAGTACTTC. Protein sequence: CASSGNYEQYF. The variable domain in full, with the rest retrieved from reference TRBV2 and TRBJ2-7, is EPEVTQTPSHQVTQMGQEVILRCVPISNHLYFYWYRQILGQKVEFLVSFYNNEISEKSEIFDDQFSVERPDGSNFTLKIRSTKLEDSAMYFCASSGNYEQYFGPGTRLTVT.

Only one count was recorded for this clone. This chain uses TRBV29-1 with TRBJ2-3; TRBD2 matches 8 bases. CDR3 length equals 16 residues. Looked up from germline, CDR1 is SQVTM and CDR2 is ANQGSEA. V was clipped by 1 base and J by 2 bases; unmatched bases: 8. CDR3 region: CSVEAWNSGITDTQYF. CDR3 bases: TGCAGCGTTGAAGCGTGGAATAGCGGGATCACAGATACGCAGTATTTT.

The CDR3: CASSLAGGTGELFF. DNA for the CDR3: TGTGCCAGCAGCTTAGCGGGGGGAACCGGGGAGCTGTTTTTT. The chain is built from TRBV11-1 and TRBJ2-2, with TRBD2 as a possible D gene (6 bases). Germline CDR1 reads SGHAT; CDR2 reads FQDESV (reference sequence). Trimming removed 0 bases at V and 5 bases at J, with 7 bases between. CDR3 length: 14 residues.

The chain uses TRBV21-1 and TRBJ1-2; the table's D call, TRBD1, has no DNA check behind it. TRBV21-1 is a documented pseudogene. CDR3 length: 15 amino acids. The CDR3 coding sequence is TGTGCCAGCCCAGGGGCGGGCACCGAGAAGGGCGGCTACACCTTC. This codes for CASPGAGTEKGGYTF.

This rearrangement joins TRBV30 to TRBJ1-2; D is ambiguous. Trimming pared 1 base from V and 13 bases from J, leaving 19 bases between. Per the germline V gene, CDR1 is GTSNPN and CDR2 is SVGIG (reference sequence). The CDR3 has 13 amino acids. The CDR3, as DNA: TGTGCCTGGAGTGGAGTTTCGGAGCCTCTCCCCACCTTC. It yields the protein CAWSGVSEPLPTF.

V is TRBV24-1 and J is TRBJ1-1; D may be TRBD1 (5 bases). There are 12 residues in the CDR3. From germline, CDR1 is KGHDR and CDR2 SFDVKD. Between the trimmed V and J ends, which lost 7 bases and 1 base, there was a span of 6 bases. The CDR3 DNA is TGTGCCACCAGGACAGCGAACACTGAAGCTTTCTTT. Translating gives CATRTANTEAFF.

This rearrangement joins TRBV6-6 to TRBJ1-3; D possibly corresponds to TRBD1 (5 bases). The CDR3 has 19 amino acids. The germline V gene has CDR1 MNHNY and CDR2 SVGAGI (reference sequence). Trimming shortened V by 6 bases and J by 0 bases, and 24 bases separated the two germline ends. The CDR3 region has the DNA TGTGCCAGCAGCGACTCGCAGGGATTCATTACCCGCTCTGGAAACACCATATATTTT. Its protein is CASSDSQGFITRSGNTIYF.

The rearrangement joins TRBV19 to TRBJ2-3, with 7 bases matching TRBD1. The trim removed 5 bases at V and 3 bases at J, leaving 2 bases unmatched. This CDR3 comprises 13 residues. From germline, CDR1 is LNHDA and CDR2 SQIVND (reference sequence). The CDR3 region is CASSVTGTDTQYF. In DNA, the CDR3 is TGTGCCAGTAGTGTGACAGGGACAGATACGCAGTATTTT.

The chain joins TRBV2 to TRBJ1-5, with 8 bases fitting TRBD1. Germline trimming cut 5 bases from V and 6 bases from J; bases unmatched to any gene: 9. From germline, CDR1 is SNHLY and CDR2 FYNNEI. The CDR3 loop spans 15 amino acids. The CDR3 reads CASSPPGQVRQPQHF. In DNA, the CDR3 is TGTGCCAGCAGTCCTCCGGGACAGGTACGTCAGCCCCAGCATTTT.

The chain joins TRBV7-2 to TRBJ1-2, with D maybe TRBD1 (5 bases). Trimming removed 4 bases from V and 2 bases from J, with 17 bases in between. CDR1 SGHTA and CDR2 FQGNSA come from the germline V gene. This CDR3 comprises 16 residues. CDR3 loop: CASSSRRNDRNYGYTF. In DNA, the CDR3 is TGTGCCAGCAGCTCCCGACGTAATGACAGAAACTATGGCTACACCTTC.